A selection of T cell receptor beta chains follows, all from one sample in a study of human T cells and chemical hapten exposure. TCRdb independently ran MiXCR on the RACE reads; one entry per CDR3 protein. The sample includes about 260,000 distinct CDR3 sequences, approximately 8.4% of them seen just once. The sample in question was whole blood, obtained in connection with sensitization to the hapten diphenylcyclopropenone (DPC). These receptors were obtained from a woman between 40 and 55 years old with alopecia areata. Some clones in this sample may be carry-over from other donors' samples. The CDR3 runs from the conserved cysteine through the conserved F or W. D genes are given only for firm matches. Size is stated for part of the rows, as once, few or many counts, or as a class when the clone is expanded.

>17|-|TRBD2|TRBV27|TRBJ2-2
CASTHGKREWNTGELFF
TGTGCCAGCACCCATGGGAAGCGGGAGTGGAACACCGGGGAGCTGTTTTTT
>15|few|TRBD1|TRBV28|TRBJ1-5
CASSIRTGGDQPQHF
TGTGCCAGCAGTATAAGGACAGGGGGAGATCAGCCCCAGCATTTT
>16|-|-|TRBV28|TRBJ1-6
CASRLSGGEWYSPLHF
TGTGCCAGCAGACTCTCGGGGGGAGAATGGTATTCACCCCTCCACTTT
>12|few|TRBD2|TRBV7-2|TRBJ2-7
CASSPGLAGGVF
TGTGCCAGCAGCCCCGGACTAGCGGGGGGGGTCTTC
>15|many|TRBD2|TRBV2|TRBJ2-1
CASRILASSYNEQFF
TGTGCCAGCAGGATACTAGCGAGCTCCTACAATGAGCAGTTCTTC
>15|many|-|TRBV6-5|TRBJ1-4
CASSYGGQADEKLFF
TGTGCCAGCAGTTACGGCGGACAAGCTGATGAAAAACTGTTTTTT
>14|-|TRBD1|TRBV24-1|TRBJ2-5
CATSDHRGLGTQYF
TGTGCCACCAGTGATCACAGGGGGCTCGGGACCCAGTACTTC
>11|-|-|TRBV27|TRBJ2-3
CASSTTDTQYF
TGTGCCAGCAGTACCACAGATACGCAGTATTTT
>14|-|-|TRBV20-1|TRBJ2-7
CSATRTGVSYEQYF
TGCAGTGCTACCCGGACTGGGGTCTCCTACGAGCAGTACTTC
>14|many|-|TRBV7-9|TRBJ2-7
CASSRRDSSYEQYF
TGTGCCAGCAGCCGGAGGGACAGCTCCTACGAGCAGTACTTC
>14|-|TRBD1|TRBV7-2|TRBJ2-7
CASSSGTGSPELYF
TGTGCCAGCAGCTCCGGGACAGGGTCCCCTGAGTTGTACTTC
>15|few|-|TRBV12-3/TRBV12-4|TRBJ1-4
CASTPRTDSNEKLFF
TGTGCCAGCACCCCAAGGACAGACTCGAATGAAAAACTGTTTTTT
>12|few|-|TRBV6-2/TRBV6-3|TRBJ2-3
CASAKTTDTQYF
TGTGCCAGCGCGAAGACCACAGATACGCAGTATTTT
>15|many|-|TRBV11-1|TRBJ2-3
CASSPQGLLTDTQYF
TGTGCCAGCAGCCCGCAGGGGCTCCTCACAGATACGCAGTATTTT
>12|many|TRBD2|TRBV12-3/TRBV12-4|TRBJ2-1
CASSLAGGYPFF
TGTGCCAGCAGTTTAGCGGGAGGGTATCCGTTCTTC
>13|many|TRBD1|TRBV2|TRBJ1-2
CARGTGVNYGYTF
TGTGCCAGGGGGACAGGGGTTAACTATGGCTACACCTTC
>15|few|TRBD1|TRBV7-2|TRBJ1-5
CASSLGRTGQQPQHF
TGTGCCAGCAGCTTAGGGCGGACAGGGCAACAGCCCCAGCATTTT
>13|-|-|TRBV12-3/TRBV12-4|TRBJ1-5
CASSLGLDQPQHF
TGTGCCAGCAGTTTAGGCTTGGATCAGCCCCAGCATTTT
>14|-|-|TRBV6-2/TRBV6-3|TRBJ1-5
CASSYAGNGQPQHF
TGTGCCAGCAGTTACGCTGGGAATGGACAGCCCCAGCATTTT
>15|many|-|TRBV7-9|TRBJ2-5
CASSLEPGYQETQYF
TGTGCCAGCAGCTTAGAACCTGGGTACCAAGAGACCCAGTACTTC